The text below deals with one T cell receptor beta chain. The entry originates in a study of cytomegalovirus exposure and HLA in healthy donors. Across the whole study: There were 300 to 400 genotyped donors. Of these, roughly 84% fell in the genetic ancestry cluster associated with self-reported Caucasian donors.

Germline-derived CDR1 and CDR2 are SNHLY and FYNNEI. The CDR3 sequence is 14 residues long. V was clipped by 6 bases and J by 5 bases, with 14 bases between them. This PCR relied on a set of 60 Vbeta primers and 13 Jbeta primers. The repertoire was sequenced with immunoSEQ multiplex PCR; TCRdb's copy has only in-frame clones and lacks some. The table lists 150,000 to 200,000 clones, approximately 84% of them singletons. Sequencing used PBMCs. The chain employs TRBV2 and TRBJ1-5; the D gene is possibly TRBD1 (6 bases). The TCR originated in a boy aged 2 to 10 in good health and CMV-seronegative. The CDR3 protein is CASSTGQSYQPQHF. CDR3 nucleotides: TGTGCCAGCAGCACTGGACAGTCTTATCAGCCCCAGCATTTT.